The 11 T cell receptor beta chains presented below share a single source sample, sequenced in a study of T cell responses to AZD1222 COVID-19 vaccine. The protocol was immunoSEQ multiplex PCR, while the TCRdb copy is restricted to in-frame clones and leaves out a portion. Among about 100,000 clones listed, about nine tenths were seen once. Source: peripheral blood, taken on day 0 of AZD1222 vaccination. Receptor source: an adult in good health.

This clone was detected once. The V and J genes are TRBV18 and TRBJ1-4; D ambiguous. CDR3 length: 15 residues. Germline V gene data show CDR1 as KGHSH and CDR2 as LQKENI. The V end lost 6 bases, the J end lost 2 bases, and 13 bases lay between the germline ends. The CDR3 DNA is TGTGCCAGCTCTCCCGAACACAGCACTAATGAAAAACTGTTTTTT. This codes for CASSPEHSTNEKLFF.

CDR3 loop: CASRSGTSSSNEQFF. CDR3 bases: TGTGCCAGCAGGTCCGGAACTAGCTCGAGCAATGAGCAGTTCTTC. This chain uses TRBV6-5 with TRBJ2-1; weak D call: TRBD2 (6 bases). The CDR3 extends over 15 amino acids. Trimming left V 6 bases short and J 6 bases short, with 18 bases between. Germline CDR1 and CDR2: MNHEY and SVGAGI.

J is TRBJ1-4 and V is TRBV30, with no clear D. This CDR3 has 12 amino acids. The germline V gene has CDR1 GTSNPN and CDR2 SVGIG (reference sequence). The V end lost 2 bases, the J end lost 5 bases, and 6 bases lay between the germline ends. The CDR3 loop reads CAWSKGNEKLFF. CDR3 DNA sequence: TGTGCCTGGAGTAAAGGGAATGAAAAACTGTTTTTT.

CDR3 in DNA: TGCGCCAGCAGCTTGACGGGACAGGGTTATGGCTACACCTTC. It codes for CASSLTGQGYGYTF. The chain carries TRBV5-1 and TRBJ1-2; 9 nucleotides line up with TRBD1. V shed 1 base and J 5 bases; nucleotides not matched to a gene: 3. The CDR3 has 14 residues. Germline loops: CDR1 SGHRS, CDR2 YFSETQ.

J is TRBJ1-6 and V is TRBV9, with D hard to call. The germline V gene has CDR1 SGDLS and CDR2 YYNGEE. V gave up 3 bases and J gave up 5 bases, with 15 bases separating them. The length of the CDR3 is 16 residues. The CDR3 sequence: CASSARLSPDNSPLHF. The DNA for the CDR3 is TGTGCCAGCAGCGCCCGACTATCACCCGATAATTCACCCCTCCACTTT.

The chain links TRBV5-1 to TRBJ1-6; 8 positions agree with TRBD1. Germline CDR1 reads SGHRS; CDR2 reads YFSETQ. Unmatched junction bases numbered 4, after V lost 4 bases and J lost 7 bases. The CDR3 has 14 amino acids. The CDR3 DNA follows: TGCGCCAGCAGCCACGGACAGGGAAATTCACCCCTCCACTTT. This sequence encodes CASSHGQGNSPLHF. The full variable domain, completed using reference TRBV5-1 and TRBJ1-6, is KAGVTQTPRYLIKTRGQQVTLSCSPISGHRSVSWYQQTPGQGLQFLFEYFSETQRNKGNFPGRFSGRQFSNSRSEMNVSTLELGDSALYLCASSHGQGNSPLHFGNGTRLTVT.

V gene TRBV7-9 combines with J gene TRBJ1-6, with D maybe TRBD1 (5 bases). Germline V gives CDR1 SEHNR, CDR2 FQNEAQ (reference sequence). This CDR3 comprises 12 residues. V was cut by 5 bases and J by 10 bases, with 9 bases left in between. The DNA for the CDR3 is TGTGCCAGCAGCGGGGGAAGGTCACCCCTCCACTTT. Amino acid sequence: CASSGGRSPLHF.

J is TRBJ1-2 and V is TRBV7-2; a weak D match, TRBD1 (6 bases). Germline lookup yields CDR1 SGHTA and CDR2 FQGNSA. The CDR3 is 15 residues long. With 5 bases removed from V and 0 bases from J, the gap between germline ends came to 13 bases. DNA of the CDR3: TGTGCCAGCAGCGTCCCGGGACACACTAACTATGGCTACACCTTC. It translates to CASSVPGHTNYGYTF.

The chain has TRBV21-1 and TRBJ1-2; TRBD1, the table's D call, was not compared with the DNA. TRBV21-1 is assigned pseudogene status. This CDR3 region has 14 residues. CDR3 nucleotides: TGTGCCAGCAGCAAGGGAACAGGGGGCGATGGCTACACCTTC. This sequence encodes CASSKGTGGDGYTF.

This sequence joins TRBV6-6 and TRBJ2-1; TRBD2 matches at 13 bases. CDR3 length: 16 residues. Looked up from germline, CDR1 is MNHNY and CDR2 is SVGAGI (reference sequence). V gave up 5 bases and J gave up 6 bases; unmatched junction bases: 7. The CDR3 DNA is TGTGCCAGCAGTACCCGGACTAGCGGGAGAGTCAATGAGCAGTTCTTC. It is translated as CASSTRTSGRVNEQFF.

This chain links TRBV7-9 with TRBJ1-3; 8 nucleotides match TRBD1. The germline gives CDR1 SEHNR, CDR2 FQNEAQ (reference sequence). The CDR3 sequence is 15 residues long. V lost 4 bases to trimming and J lost 2 bases; unmatched junction nucleotides: 4. The chain's CDR3 is CASSSGGATGNTIYF. The CDR3 region has the DNA TGTGCCAGCAGCTCAGGGGGCGCGACTGGAAACACCATATATTTT.